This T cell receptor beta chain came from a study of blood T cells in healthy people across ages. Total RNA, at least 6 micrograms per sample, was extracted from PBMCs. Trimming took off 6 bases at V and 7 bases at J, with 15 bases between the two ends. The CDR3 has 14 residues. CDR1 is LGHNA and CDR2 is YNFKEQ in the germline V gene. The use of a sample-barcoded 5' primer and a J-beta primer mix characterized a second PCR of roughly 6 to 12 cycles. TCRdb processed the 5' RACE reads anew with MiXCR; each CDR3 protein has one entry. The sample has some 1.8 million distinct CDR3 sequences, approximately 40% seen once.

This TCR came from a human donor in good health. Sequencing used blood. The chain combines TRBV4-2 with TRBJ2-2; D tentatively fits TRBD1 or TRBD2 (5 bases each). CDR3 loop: CASRGQGGHGELFF. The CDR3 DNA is TGTGCCAGCAGAGGCCAGGGCGGGCACGGGGAGCTGTTTTTT.